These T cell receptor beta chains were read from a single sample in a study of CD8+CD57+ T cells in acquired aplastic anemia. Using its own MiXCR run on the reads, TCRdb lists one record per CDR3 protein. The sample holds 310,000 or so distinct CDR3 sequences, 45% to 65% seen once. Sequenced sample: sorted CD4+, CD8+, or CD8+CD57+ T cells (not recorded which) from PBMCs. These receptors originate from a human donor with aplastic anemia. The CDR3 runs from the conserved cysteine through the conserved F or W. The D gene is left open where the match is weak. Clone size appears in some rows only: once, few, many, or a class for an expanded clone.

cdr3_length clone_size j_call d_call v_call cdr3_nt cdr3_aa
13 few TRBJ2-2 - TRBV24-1 TGTGCCACCAGTAGGACCCAGACCGGGGAGCTGTTTTTT CATSRTQTGELFF
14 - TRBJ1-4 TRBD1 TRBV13 TGTGCCAGCAGCCCCAGGGGGCCTAATGAAAAACTGTTTTTT CASSPRGPNEKLFF
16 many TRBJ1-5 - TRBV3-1 TGTGCCAGCAGCTCTGGCGGGGGTCGTAGCAATCAGCCCCAGCATTTT CASSSGGGRSNQPQHF
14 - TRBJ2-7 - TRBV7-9 TGTGCCAGCAGCGCACCGGGACGGTCCTACGAGCAGTACTTC CASSAPGRSYEQYF
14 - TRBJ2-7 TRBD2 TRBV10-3 TGTGCCATCAGCGGACTAGCGGGGACCTACGAGCAGTACTTC CAISGLAGTYEQYF
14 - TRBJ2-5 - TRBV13 TGTGCCAGCAGCTATGGGACGCCACGGGAGACCCAGTACTTC CASSYGTPRETQYF
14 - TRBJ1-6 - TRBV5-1 TGCGCCAGCAGCTCCCTAGAGGGTGATTCACCCCTCCACTTT CASSSLEGDSPLHF
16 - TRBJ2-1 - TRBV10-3 TGTGCCATTAGTGAGGTCATAGTGGAAGAATTCAATGAGCAGTTCTTC CAISEVIVEEFNEQFF
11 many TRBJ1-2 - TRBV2 TGTGCCAGCAGAGAGAACTATGGCTACACCTTC CASRENYGYTF
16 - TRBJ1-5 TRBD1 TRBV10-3 TGTGCCATACCCGTCGTCATCCGGGACAGCCTTCAGCCCCAGCATTTT CAIPVVIRDSLQPQHF
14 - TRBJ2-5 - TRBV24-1 TGTGCCACCAGTGATTCGCGCCCAAGGGAGACCCAGTACTTC CATSDSRPRETQYF
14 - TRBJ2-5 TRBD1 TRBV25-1 TGTGCCAGCAGTCTACGGGACAGTAGAGAGACCCAGTACTTC CASSLRDSRETQYF
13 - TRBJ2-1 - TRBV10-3 TGTGCCAGCTCTGTATGGTCCTACAATGAGCAGTTCTTC CASSVWSYNEQFF
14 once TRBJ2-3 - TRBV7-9 TGTGCCAGCACGGGGTTTCGGGCGACAGATACGCAGTATTTT CASTGFRATDTQYF
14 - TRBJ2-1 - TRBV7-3 TGTGACAGCAGCACTAGTATTTCCTACAATGAGCAGTTCTTC CDSSTSISYNEQFF
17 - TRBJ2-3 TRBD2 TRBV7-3 TGTGCCAGCAGCCCCGGAGGACTAGCAAATTTTTGGGATACGCAGTATTTT CASSPGGLANFWDTQYF
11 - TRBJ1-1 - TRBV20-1 TGCAGTGTTTTTTTGGCCCCGTCAACTTTCTTT CSVFLAPSTFF
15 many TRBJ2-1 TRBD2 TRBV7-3 TGTGCCAGCAGCTTAGTTCGGGAGGGCCCCAATGAGCAGTTCTTC CASSLVREGPNEQFF
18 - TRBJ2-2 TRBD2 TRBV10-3 TGTGCCATCAGTGAGTCGTCGTCGGCGGGGGGTCGATGGGGGGAGCTGTTTTTT CAISESSSAGGRWGELFF
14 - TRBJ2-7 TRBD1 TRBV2 TGTGCCAGGGACGTGGGACAGGGGGCCTACGAGCAGTACTTC CARDVGQGAYEQYF
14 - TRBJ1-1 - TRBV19 TGTGCCACTCTCCCGGTGGGAGGGAGCACTGAAGCTTTCTTT CATLPVGGSTEAFF
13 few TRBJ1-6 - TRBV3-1 TGTGCCAGCAGCCCCGAGGCCCGGGGGTCCCTCCACTTT CASSPEARGSLHF
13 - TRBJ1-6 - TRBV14 TGTGCCAGCAGCCAAGTGCGCAGGACACCCCTCCACTTT CASSQVRRTPLHF
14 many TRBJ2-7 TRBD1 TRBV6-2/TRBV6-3 TGTGCCACGCGAACCGGGACAGGGACCTACGAGCAGTACTTC CATRTGTGTYEQYF
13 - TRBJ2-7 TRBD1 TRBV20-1 TGCAGTGAGTCCGGGACAGGGGCCTACGAGCAGTACTTC CSESGTGAYEQYF
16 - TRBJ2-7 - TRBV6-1 TGTGCCAGTTCCCGCTCTCTGGTGACTCCCTCCTACGAGCAGTACTTC CASSRSLVTPSYEQYF
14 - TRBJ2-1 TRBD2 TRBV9 TGTGCCAGCAGTGCCGGGACTAGCGGGAGTTCCCAGTTCTTC CASSAGTSGSSQFF
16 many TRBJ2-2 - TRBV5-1 TGCGCCAGCAGCGCCCGGGACCACTCTCGCACCGGGGAGCTGTTTTTT CASSARDHSRTGELFF
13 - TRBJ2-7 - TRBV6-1 TGTGCCGCCCGAGCGGGTGCCTCCTACGAGCAGTACTTC CAARAGASYEQYF
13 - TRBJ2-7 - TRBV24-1 TGTGCCACCCCCGGACAGTGGAACTACGAGCAGTACTTC CATPGQWNYEQYF
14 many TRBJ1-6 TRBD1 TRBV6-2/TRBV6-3 TGTGCCAGCAGCAGGGACAGTCCCGATTCACCCCTCCACTTT CASSRDSPDSPLHF
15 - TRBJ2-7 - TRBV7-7 TGTGCCAGCAGAACCTGGGTCAGGCAGGGTTACGAGCAGTACTTC CASRTWVRQGYEQYF
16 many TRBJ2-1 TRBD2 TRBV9 TGTGCCAGCAGCGTAGTGGGGAGGGGCTCCTACAATGAGCAGTTCTTC CASSVVGRGSYNEQFF
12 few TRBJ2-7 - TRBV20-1 TGCAGTGCTAGTCGGGGCAGGCTCGAGCAGTACTTC CSASRGRLEQYF
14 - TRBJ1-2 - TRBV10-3 TGTGCCACCTCCCTAAGGGGGGCTAACTATGGCTACACCTTC CATSLRGANYGYTF
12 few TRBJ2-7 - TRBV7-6 TGTGCCAGCAGCCATTACACATACGAGCAGTACTTC CASSHYTYEQYF
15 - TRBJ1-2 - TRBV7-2 TGTGCCAGCAGCTTAGTCAGGGAAGCTAACTATGGCTACACCTTC CASSLVREANYGYTF
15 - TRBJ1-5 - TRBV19 TGTGCCAGTAGTATGGGGGATTATAGCAATCAGCCCCAGCATTTT CASSMGDYSNQPQHF
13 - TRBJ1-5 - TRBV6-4 TGTGCCAGCAGTGGAGAGACAGGCCAGCCCCAGCATTTT CASSGETGQPQHF
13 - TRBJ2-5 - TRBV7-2 TGTGCCAGCAGCTTCATTGCCGGGGAGACCCAGTACTTC CASSFIAGETQYF
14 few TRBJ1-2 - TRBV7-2 TGTGCCAGCAGCCAATTGGGCGGGTCGTGGGGCTACACCTTC CASSQLGGSWGYTF
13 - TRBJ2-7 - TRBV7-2 TGCGCCAGCAGCCAAGATCGGGGCGGCCCGGCGCACTTC CASSQDRGGPAHF
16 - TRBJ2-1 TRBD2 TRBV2 TGTGCCAGCAGTGCAAGCGGGGGGGCCTCCTACAATGAGCAGTTCTTC CASSASGGASYNEQFF
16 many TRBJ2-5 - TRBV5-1 TGCGCCAGCAGCTTGGCCGGGTCGGGGAGGCAGGAGACCCAGTACTTC CASSLAGSGRQETQYF
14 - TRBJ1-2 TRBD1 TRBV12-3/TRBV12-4 TGTGCCAGCAGTTTAGGGACAGGGCCCTATGGCTACACCTTC CASSLGTGPYGYTF
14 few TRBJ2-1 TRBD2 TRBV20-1 TGCAGTGCTATTATCGGACTAGGATACAATGAGCAGTTCTTC CSAIIGLGYNEQFF
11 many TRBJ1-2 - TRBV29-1 TGCAGCGTTTCAGGGGCGAAGGGCTACACCTTC CSVSGAKGYTF
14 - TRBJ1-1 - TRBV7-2 TGTGCCAGCAGCTTCCAGGCGCCCGGGGGGGAAGCTTTCTTT CASSFQAPGGEAFF
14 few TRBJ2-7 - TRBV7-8 TGTGCCAGCAGCTTAGTGGAGCACACCTACGAGCAGTACTTC CASSLVEHTYEQYF
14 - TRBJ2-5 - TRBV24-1 TGTGCCACCAGTGTAGGAGGGGACGATTCGGCCCAGTACTTC CATSVGGDDSAQYF
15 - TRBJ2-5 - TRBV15 TGTGCCACCAGCAGAGATTACATTGAGCAAGAGACCCAGTACTTC CATSRDYIEQETQYF
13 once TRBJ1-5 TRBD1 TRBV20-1 TGCAGTGCCTCAGGGGGGGGGCGGGAGACCCAGCATTTT CSASGGGRETQHF
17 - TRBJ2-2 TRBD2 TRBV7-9 TGTGCCAGCAGCGGATATCCGGTACTAGCGGGCACCGGGGAGCTGTTTTTT CASSGYPVLAGTGELFF
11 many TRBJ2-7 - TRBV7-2 TGTGCCAGCAGCTCCTTCTACGAGCAGTACTTC CASSSFYEQYF
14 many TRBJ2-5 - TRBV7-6 TGTGCCAGCAGCTTAATGCCCGAACAAGAGACCCAGTACTTC CASSLMPEQETQYF
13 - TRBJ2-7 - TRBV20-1 TGCAGCTCCGAGGGGGGCAGGAGGGACGAGCAGTACTTC CSSEGGRRDEQYF
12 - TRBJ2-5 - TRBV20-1 TGCAGTGCTAGTTACGGTCAAGAGACCCAGTACTTC CSASYGQETQYF